Below are 9 T cell receptor beta chains sequenced from a single sample in a study of T cell responses to AZD1222 COVID-19 vaccine. Generated by immunoSEQ multiplex PCR, the TCRdb table keeps only in-frame clones and is missing some. The sample has about 140,000 clones; 80% to 95% are singletons. The sample was peripheral blood, taken 28 days after the second AZD1222 dose. These receptors all stem from an adult who received the AZD1222 COVID-19 vaccine.

The table lists this clone with a few counts. The rearrangement uses TRBV21-1 and TRBJ2-5; TRBD2, the table's D call, lacks a check against the DNA. TRBV21-1 is tagged as a pseudogene. This CDR3 is built from 17 residues. CDR3 region: CASSKGWLAGGQETQYF. CDR3 in DNA: TGTGCCAGCAGCAAAGGTTGGCTAGCGGGGGGCCAAGAGACCCAGTACTTC.

This sequence joins TRBV6-2 or TRBV6-3 and TRBJ2-7; a possible D gene is TRBD1 (6 bases). Trimming left V 0 bases short and J 6 bases short, with 18 bases between. This CDR3 is built from 16 residues. The V gene's germline CDR1 is MNHEY and CDR2 SVGEGT. The CDR3 protein is CASSYSYREPKCEQYF. DNA for the CDR3: TGTGCCAGCAGTTACTCCTACAGGGAGCCTAAATGCGAGCAGTACTTC.

This sequence joins TRBV28 and TRBJ1-1; D is ambiguous. The CDR3 contains 11 residues. Trimming removed 5 bases at V and 2 bases at J, with 3 bases between. Germline CDR1 reads MDHEN; CDR2 reads SYDVKM. CDR3: CASSHNTEAFF. The CDR3 nucleotides read TGTGCCAGCAGTCATAACACTGAAGCTTTCTTT.

The rearrangement joins TRBV28 to TRBJ1-5; D might be TRBD1 (5 bases). The CDR3 spans 17 residues. The germline V gene has CDR1 MDHEN and CDR2 SYDVKM. The V end lost 6 bases, the J end lost 0 bases, and 18 bases lay between the germline ends. The CDR3 DNA sequence: TGTGCCAGCAGCTCGGGTGGGGCCGGGTATAGCAATCAGCCCCAGCATTTT. Encoded protein: CASSSGGAGYSNQPQHF.

The chain employs TRBV19 and TRBJ2-7; D is unresolved. Looked up from germline, CDR1 is LNHDA and CDR2 is SQIVND (reference sequence). V was trimmed by 9 bases and J by 6 bases, leaving 21 bases between them. This CDR3 comprises 14 residues. In DNA, the CDR3 is TGTGCCAGCCAAATTATGGACGGAGCCCGCGAGCAGTACTTC. Its protein is CASQIMDGAREQYF.

The chain couples TRBV10-1 to TRBJ1-2; D gene ambiguous. Germline CDR1 reads WNHNN; CDR2 reads SYGVQD (reference sequence). The CDR3 extends over 17 amino acids. Trimming shortened V by 4 bases and J by 6 bases, and 24 bases separated the two germline ends. The CDR3 here is CASSGGVFYPHGDGYTF. The CDR3 DNA reads TGCGCCAGCAGTGGTGGTGTGTTTTATCCACATGGGGATGGCTACACCTTC.

The rearrangement links TRBV7-9 to TRBJ2-3; D call uncertain. The CDR3 extends over 15 amino acids. V was clipped by 5 bases and J by 5 bases, with 17 bases between them. Germline V gene data show CDR1 as SEHNR and CDR2 as FQNEAQ (reference sequence). The CDR3 reads CASSPRIGWEDTQYF. CDR3 coding DNA: TGTGCCAGCAGCCCACGAATCGGGTGGGAAGATACGCAGTATTTT.

This chain joins TRBV6-1 and TRBJ2-7; TRBD2 matches 10 bases. Germline V gene lookup returns CDR1 MNHNS and CDR2 SASEGT. The CDR3 is made up of 16 amino acids. J lost 3 bases, V lost 4 bases, and 9 bases had no gene match. The CDR3 DNA is TGTGCCAGCAGTGGTACGGGGCTAGCGGGAGACTACGAGCAGTACTTC. Encoded protein: CASSGTGLAGDYEQYF.

The V gene is TRBV6-5, the J gene TRBJ1-5, with 7 bases aligning to TRBD1. Germline CDR1 is MNHEY and CDR2 is SVGAGI. Unmatched junction bases numbered 5, after V lost 6 bases and J lost 3 bases. The CDR3 loop spans 14 amino acids. The CDR3: CASRAGQANQPQHF. The CDR3 region has the DNA TGTGCCAGCAGAGCAGGACAGGCCAATCAGCCCCAGCATTTT.